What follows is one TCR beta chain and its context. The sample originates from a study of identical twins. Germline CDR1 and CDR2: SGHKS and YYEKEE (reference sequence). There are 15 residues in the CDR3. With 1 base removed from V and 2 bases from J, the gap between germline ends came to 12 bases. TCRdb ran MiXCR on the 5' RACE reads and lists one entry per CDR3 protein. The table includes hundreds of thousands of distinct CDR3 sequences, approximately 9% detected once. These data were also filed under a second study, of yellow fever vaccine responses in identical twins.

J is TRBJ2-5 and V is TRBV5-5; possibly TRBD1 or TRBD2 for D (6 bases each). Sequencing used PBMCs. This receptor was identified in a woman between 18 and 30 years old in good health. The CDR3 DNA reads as TGTGCCAGCAGCTTGCCCCCGGGGGCTCAAGAGACCCAGTACTTC. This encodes CASSLPPGAQETQYF.